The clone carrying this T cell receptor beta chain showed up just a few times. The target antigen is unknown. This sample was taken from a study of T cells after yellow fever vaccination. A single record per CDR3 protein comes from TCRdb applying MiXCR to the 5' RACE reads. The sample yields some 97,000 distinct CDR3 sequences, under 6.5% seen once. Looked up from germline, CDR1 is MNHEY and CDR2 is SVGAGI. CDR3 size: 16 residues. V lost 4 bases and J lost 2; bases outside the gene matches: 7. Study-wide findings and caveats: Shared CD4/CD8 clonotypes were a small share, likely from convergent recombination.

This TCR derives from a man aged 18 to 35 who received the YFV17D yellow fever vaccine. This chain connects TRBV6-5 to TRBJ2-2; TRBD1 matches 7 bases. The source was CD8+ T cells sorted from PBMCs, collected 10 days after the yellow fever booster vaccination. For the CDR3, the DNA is TGTGCCAGCAGTTCCCCGGGACAGTCCAACACCGGGGAGCTGTTTTTT. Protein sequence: CASSSPGQSNTGELFF.